What follows is one T cell receptor (beta chain) and its context. Each of the patients experienced relapse following autologous stem cell transplantation, and their brentuximab vedotin exposure differed. The data derive from a study of PD-1 blockade in classical Hodgkin lymphoma. Germline loops: CDR1 KGHSH, CDR2 LQKENI. This CDR3 comprises 16 residues. V shed 6 bases and J shed 3 bases, with 18 bases lying between them. Profiled with immunoSEQ multiplex PCR; TCRdb holds only in-frame clones, not every one. Of 40,000 to 45,000 clones in the sample, over 75% are singletons; the top ten hold under 15%. Sequences were derived from peripheral blood mononuclear cells (PBMCs), sampled at baseline. The V call is TRBV18, the J call TRBJ1-5; TRBD1 is a possible D gene (6 bases). This clonotype originated in a human donor with classical Hodgkin lymphoma. DNA for the CDR3: TGTGCCAGCTCGCTTACCCAGGGGTCAATCAATCAGCCCCAGCATTTT. This gives the protein CASSLTQGSINQPQHF.